Listed below are T cell receptor beta chains from one sample, sequenced in a study of cytomegalovirus exposure and HLA in healthy donors. TCRdb's copy holds only in-frame clones and misses some; the assay was immunoSEQ multiplex PCR. Seen here are about 200,000 clones, approximately 78% observed once, and the top ten hold around 3%. Sequenced input: PBMCs. These receptors were obtained from a man aged 30-40 years in good health and CMV-seronegative. The CDR3 runs from the conserved cysteine through the conserved F or W. D genes are given only for firm matches. Some rows mark clone size as missing; the rest say once, few, many or name a class of expanded clone.

v_call: TRBV7-8
j_call: TRBJ2-5
d_call: TRBD1
clone_size: .
cdr3_nt: TGTGCCAGCAGCTTAAGTCGGACAGGGGAAGAGACCCAGTACTTC
cdr3_aa: CASSLSRTGEETQYF

v_call: TRBV29-1
j_call: TRBJ2-3
d_call: TRBD1
clone_size: .
cdr3_nt: TGCAGCGTTCTTCAGGGACAGGGGAGCCTCCCAGATACGCAGTATTTT
cdr3_aa: CSVLQGQGSLPDTQYF

v_call: TRBV5-4
j_call: TRBJ2-1
d_call: .
clone_size: .
cdr3_nt: TGTGCCAGCAGCTTGAGGGAGAGAGGCGATGAGCAGTTCTTC
cdr3_aa: CASSLRERGDEQFF

v_call: TRBV27
j_call: TRBJ2-3
d_call: TRBD2
clone_size: .
cdr3_nt: TGTGCCAGCAGTTCCCGGACTAGCGGGGGCACAGATACGCAGTATTTT
cdr3_aa: CASSSRTSGGTDTQYF

v_call: TRBV30
j_call: TRBJ2-5
d_call: TRBD2
clone_size: .
cdr3_nt: TGTGCCTGGATACAGCGGGGGTCCCAGTACTTC
cdr3_aa: CAWIQRGSQYF

v_call: TRBV4-3
j_call: TRBJ2-3
d_call: TRBD1
clone_size: .
cdr3_nt: TGCGCCAGCAGCCAAGAGGGACAGGGGGGGTCAGATACGCAGTATTTT
cdr3_aa: CASSQEGQGGSDTQYF

v_call: TRBV19
j_call: TRBJ2-5
d_call: TRBD2
clone_size: .
cdr3_nt: TGTGCCAGTAGTCTATGGGGGGGGACTACCGAAGAGACCCAGTACTTC
cdr3_aa: CASSLWGGTTEETQYF

v_call: TRBV12-5
j_call: TRBJ1-2
d_call: TRBD1
clone_size: .
cdr3_nt: TGTGCTAGTGGACCTACAGGGGGCGGTGGCTACACCTTC
cdr3_aa: CASGPTGGGGYTF

v_call: TRBV27
j_call: TRBJ2-7
d_call: .
clone_size: .
cdr3_nt: TGTGCCAGCAGTTCCCGGACAGCATACGAGCAGTACTTC
cdr3_aa: CASSSRTAYEQYF

v_call: TRBV2
j_call: TRBJ2-7
d_call: TRBD1
clone_size: .
cdr3_nt: TGTGCCAGCAGGAGACAGGGCGTCAGGTCCTACGAGCAGTACTTC
cdr3_aa: CASRRQGVRSYEQYF

v_call: TRBV28
j_call: TRBJ1-6
d_call: .
clone_size: .
cdr3_nt: TGTGCCAGCAGTTTCCACCGGGGGTCGGGTTCACCCCTCCACTTT
cdr3_aa: CASSFHRGSGSPLHF

v_call: TRBV27
j_call: TRBJ1-4
d_call: .
clone_size: once
cdr3_nt: TGTGCCAGCAGTCCAGGGACAATAATCCTCGAAAAACTGTTTTTT
cdr3_aa: CASSPGTIILEKLFF

v_call: TRBV6-5
j_call: TRBJ2-7
d_call: .
clone_size: .
cdr3_nt: TGTGCCAGCAGTTTTCGTGGGGCACAACCGTCCTACGAGCAGTACTTC
cdr3_aa: CASSFRGAQPSYEQYF

v_call: TRBV6-5
j_call: TRBJ1-2
d_call: TRBD1
clone_size: .
cdr3_nt: TGTGCCAGCAGTTACGGGACAGCTTTTAACTATGGCTACACCTTC
cdr3_aa: CASSYGTAFNYGYTF

v_call: TRBV5-1
j_call: TRBJ2-1
d_call: .
clone_size: .
cdr3_nt: TGCGCCAGCAGCTTGAGGTACCCCTCGGGAGATGAGCAGTTCTTC
cdr3_aa: CASSLRYPSGDEQFF

v_call: TRBV28
j_call: TRBJ1-5
d_call: TRBD1
clone_size: .
cdr3_nt: TGTGCCAGCAGTTTAGGAAGGGGGCGCGATCAGCCCCAGCATTTT
cdr3_aa: CASSLGRGRDQPQHF

v_call: TRBV5-1
j_call: TRBJ2-1
d_call: TRBD2
clone_size: once
cdr3_nt: TGCGCCAGCAGCGTGGGCGGGGGGTCCCCTTACAATGAGCAGTTCTTC
cdr3_aa: CASSVGGGSPYNEQFF

v_call: TRBV19
j_call: TRBJ2-2
d_call: TRBD1
clone_size: .
cdr3_nt: TGTGCCAGTATAGTACGACAGGGGGCGAACACCGGGGAGCTGTTTTTT
cdr3_aa: CASIVRQGANTGELFF

v_call: TRBV27
j_call: TRBJ1-6
d_call: .
clone_size: .
cdr3_nt: TGTGCCAGCAGTTTATCTTTTTATCGGGGAGGCTCCTATAATTCACCCCTCCACTTT
cdr3_aa: CASSLSFYRGGSYNSPLHF

v_call: TRBV4-2
j_call: TRBJ1-1
d_call: TRBD1
clone_size: .
cdr3_nt: TGTGCCAGCAGCCAAGATTGGACAGGGAGTCTAGCTTTCTTT
cdr3_aa: CASSQDWTGSLAFF

v_call: TRBV7-6
j_call: TRBJ1-6
d_call: TRBD1
clone_size: .
cdr3_nt: TGTGCCAGCAGCCTCAGACAGGGCAATTCACCCCTCCACTTT
cdr3_aa: CASSLRQGNSPLHF

v_call: TRBV7-9
j_call: TRBJ1-1
d_call: .
clone_size: .
cdr3_nt: TGTGCCAGCAGCTTTGAATGGAGTCGGAGACCCACTGAAGCTTTCTTT
cdr3_aa: CASSFEWSRRPTEAFF

v_call: TRBV27
j_call: TRBJ1-6
d_call: .
clone_size: .
cdr3_nt: TGTGCCAGCAGTGGGCAGGGCAATAATTCACCCCTCCACTTT
cdr3_aa: CASSGQGNNSPLHF

v_call: TRBV7-2
j_call: TRBJ1-5
d_call: .
clone_size: .
cdr3_nt: TGTGCCAGCAGCTTAGCCAGGGCTGGGAATCAGCCCCAGCATTTT
cdr3_aa: CASSLARAGNQPQHF

v_call: TRBV19
j_call: TRBJ2-6
d_call: .
clone_size: .
cdr3_nt: TGTGCCAGTACACAGGCTGGGGCCAGCGTCCTGACTTTC
cdr3_aa: CASTQAGASVLTF

v_call: TRBV7-6
j_call: TRBJ1-2
d_call: .
clone_size: .
cdr3_nt: TGTGCCAGCAGCGAGCTCGGGGAGGACTCCTATGGCTACACCTTC
cdr3_aa: CASSELGEDSYGYTF

v_call: TRBV27
j_call: TRBJ1-3
d_call: TRBD1
clone_size: .
cdr3_nt: TGTGCCAGCAGTCCCCTTGGGACAGGGAGGAGCGCTGGAAACACCATATATTTT
cdr3_aa: CASSPLGTGRSAGNTIYF

v_call: TRBV7-3
j_call: TRBJ2-2
d_call: .
clone_size: .
cdr3_nt: TGTGCCAGCAGCTTTTCGGGACCGGGTCTCGGAGGGACCGGGGAGCTGTTTTTT
cdr3_aa: CASSFSGPGLGGTGELFF

v_call: TRBV30
j_call: TRBJ2-1
d_call: .
clone_size: .
cdr3_nt: TGTGCCTGGAGTGTAGAGGTTTACAATGAGCAGTTCTTC
cdr3_aa: CAWSVEVYNEQFF

v_call: TRBV2
j_call: TRBJ2-7
d_call: .
clone_size: .
cdr3_nt: TGTGCCAGCAGTGAATGGCAGGCCTACTACGAGCAGTACTTC
cdr3_aa: CASSEWQAYYEQYF

v_call: TRBV4-1
j_call: TRBJ1-4
d_call: .
clone_size: .
cdr3_nt: TGCGCCAGCAGCTTTAGCCCGGTGGAAAAACTGTTTTTT
cdr3_aa: CASSFSPVEKLFF

v_call: TRBV9
j_call: TRBJ2-7
d_call: .
clone_size: .
cdr3_nt: TGTGCCAGCAGCTCCCGACTTGGGGGGACCTACGAGCAGTACTTC
cdr3_aa: CASSSRLGGTYEQYF

v_call: TRBV2
j_call: TRBJ2-3
d_call: .
clone_size: .
cdr3_nt: TGTGCCAGCACGAGGACTCGAACGGATACGCAGTATTTT
cdr3_aa: CASTRTRTDTQYF

v_call: TRBV18
j_call: TRBJ1-2
d_call: TRBD1
clone_size: few
cdr3_nt: TGTGCCAGCTCACCACCGGTCCCAGGGGGAAACTATGGCTACACCTTC
cdr3_aa: CASSPPVPGGNYGYTF

v_call: TRBV11-3
j_call: TRBJ2-5
d_call: TRBD1
clone_size: .
cdr3_nt: TGTGCCAGCAGCTTAGGCGGCAGGGGGCAAGAGACCCAGTACTTC
cdr3_aa: CASSLGGRGQETQYF

v_call: TRBV10-3
j_call: TRBJ2-7
d_call: .
clone_size: .
cdr3_nt: TGTGCCATCAGTGAGGGCATCTCCTACGAGCAGTACTTC
cdr3_aa: CAISEGISYEQYF

v_call: TRBV7-6
j_call: TRBJ1-3
d_call: TRBD1
clone_size: .
cdr3_nt: TGTGCCAGCAGCCGAAGGACAGGGTCATTTGGAAACACCATATATTTT
cdr3_aa: CASSRRTGSFGNTIYF

v_call: TRBV11-2
j_call: TRBJ2-5
d_call: TRBD1
clone_size: .
cdr3_nt: TGTGCCAGCAGCTTTACAGGGGGTATGGGCCCAAGTACGGAGACCCAGTACTTC
cdr3_aa: CASSFTGGMGPSTETQYF

v_call: TRBV28
j_call: TRBJ1-6
d_call: TRBD1
clone_size: .
cdr3_nt: TGTGCCAGCAGTTCGGGTAACAGGGGTCGGGTTAGATCCTATAATTCACCCCTCCACTTT
cdr3_aa: CASSSGNRGRVRSYNSPLHF

v_call: TRBV5-1
j_call: TRBJ2-3
d_call: .
clone_size: .
cdr3_nt: TGCGCCAGCCGAAACGGGAGCTCTAGCACAGATACGCAGTATTTT
cdr3_aa: CASRNGSSSTDTQYF

v_call: TRBV4-1
j_call: TRBJ1-3
d_call: TRBD1
clone_size: once
cdr3_nt: TGCGCCAGCAGCCCTGACAGGGTCGCCGGAAACACCATATATTTT
cdr3_aa: CASSPDRVAGNTIYF

v_call: TRBV7-9
j_call: TRBJ1-4
d_call: .
clone_size: .
cdr3_nt: TGTGCCAGCAGCTTAACCCCCTCGGATGAAAAACTGTTTTTT
cdr3_aa: CASSLTPSDEKLFF

v_call: TRBV7-9
j_call: TRBJ2-3
d_call: TRBD1
clone_size: .
cdr3_nt: TGTGCCAGCAGCTTAGGGGTGGCAGGGACAGAGACAGATACGCAGTATTTT
cdr3_aa: CASSLGVAGTETDTQYF

v_call: TRBV4-3
j_call: TRBJ1-6
d_call: .
clone_size: .
cdr3_nt: TGCGCCAGCAGCCAAGACAGGGAATGGGCACCCCTCCACTTT
cdr3_aa: CASSQDREWAPLHF

v_call: TRBV2
j_call: TRBJ1-1
d_call: .
clone_size: .
cdr3_nt: TGTGCCAGCAGTGTGGTCATGCGTTTTGAAGCTTTCTTT
cdr3_aa: CASSVVMRFEAFF